This T cell receptor (beta chain) was captured by sequencing in a study of T cells in Graves' hyperthyroidism and ophthalmopathy. Broader study findings: A 13 V-J model separated ophthalmopathy from stable hyperthyroidism. Researchers found most expanded thyroid clonotypes above 0.001 in blood as well.

Individuals with ophthalmopathy presented a Clinical Activity Score of at least 3, a NOSPECS grade of at least 4 and a duration under 3 months. About 10 ml fresh peripheral blood yielded the PBMCs. Trimming at V came to 0 bases and at J to 2 bases, leaving 3 bases not matched to a gene. CDR3 length: 15 amino acids. The V gene's germline CDR1 is LGHNA and CDR2 YNFKEQ. The table lists this clonotype with a few counts. As yet, its antigen is unknown. The source material, RNA transcripts, was used to amplify TCR beta CDR3 regions. TCR CDR3 regions were first amplified by RT-PCR with HTBI primers. TCRdb used MiXCR to reprocess the multiplex PCR reads, holding one entry per CDR3 protein. Counted here are roughly 400,000 distinct CDR3 sequences, around 15% occurring once; the ten biggest clones make up approximately 27%.

The chain combines TRBV4-2 with TRBJ2-7; TRBD2 matches at 8 bases. The origin of this receptor is a man in his fifties with Graves' ophthalmopathy. Source material: blood. The chain's CDR3 is CASSQEQAGAYEQYF. The CDR3 DNA sequence: TGTGCCAGCAGCCAAGAGCAAGCGGGAGCCTACGAGCAGTACTTC.